The 8 T cell receptor beta chains in this list originate from one sample, sequenced in a study of immune evolution from preneoplasia to lung adenocarcinoma. Assay used: immunoSEQ multiplex PCR; TCRdb lists only in-frame clones, some missing. The table includes around 5,000 clones, roughly 83% detected once. The sample taken for sequencing was FFPE lung adenocarcinoma in situ tissue. These receptors were collected from a person between 65 and 80 years old with lung adenocarcinoma.

This clone has only a few counts. The J gene is TRBJ2-1, the V gene TRBV7-2; TRBD2 matches 8 bases. With 3 bases clipped from V and 12 bases from J, the junction kept 1 base outside the gene matches. Germline V gene lookup returns CDR1 SGHTA and CDR2 FQGNSA. The CDR3 runs to 11 residues. The CDR3 is CASSLSGGQFF. CDR3 sequence (DNA): TGTGCCAGCAGCTTGAGCGGGGGGCAGTTCTTC.

V usage is TRBV5-1 and J usage is TRBJ2-5; D is undetermined. The CDR3 is made up of 13 amino acids. With 3 bases removed from V and 5 bases from J, the gap between germline ends came to 11 bases. The germline V gene has CDR1 SGHRS and CDR2 YFSETQ. CDR3 DNA: TGCGCCAGCAGCTCAGGCGGATTTGAGACCCAGTACTTC. This translates into CASSSGGFETQYF. The entire variable domain, with the rest obtained from reference TRBV5-1 and TRBJ2-5, is as follows: KAGVTQTPRYLIKTRGQQVTLSCSPISGHRSVSWYQQTPGQGLQFLFEYFSETQRNKGNFPGRFSGRQFSNSRSEMNVSTLELGDSALYLCASSSGGFETQYFGPGTRLLVL.

This sequence joins TRBV18 and TRBJ2-7; the D is unclear. The V gene's germline CDR1 is KGHSH and CDR2 LQKENI. The CDR3 extends over 13 amino acids. Trimming removed 5 bases from V and 0 bases from J, with 8 bases in between. The CDR3 DNA follows: TGTGCCAGCTCAGGGCGGCGCTCCTACGAGCAGTACTTC. The encoded protein is CASSGRRSYEQYF.

V is TRBV28 and J is TRBJ2-7, with D tentatively TRBD2 (5 bases). CDR3 length equals 13 residues. Per the germline V gene, CDR1 is MDHEN and CDR2 is SYDVKM. The ends were cut back, 8 bases at V and 0 bases at J, with 11 bases in the middle. CDR3 region: CASRTFSSYEQYF. The CDR3 DNA reads TGTGCCAGCCGGACTTTTAGCTCCTACGAGCAGTACTTC.

The CDR3 nucleotides read TGTGCCAGCAGCTTAGCGATCAATGAGCAGTTCTTC. This encodes CASSLAINEQFF. V usage is TRBV7-9 and J usage is TRBJ2-1; D not resolved. Germline V CDR1 and CDR2: SEHNR, FQNEAQ (reference sequence). V lost 0 bases and J lost 6, with 3 bases in between. The CDR3 is 12 residues long.

The rearrangement joins TRBV18 to TRBJ2-7; TRBD1 might be the D (5 bases). The CDR3 is made up of 12 amino acids. The V end was cut by 3 bases, the J end by 4 bases, with 7 bases between. In germline, CDR1 is KGHSH, CDR2 LQKENI. The CDR3 protein is CASSPDTYEQYF. CDR3 nucleotides: TGTGCCAGCTCACCGGACACATACGAGCAGTACTTC.

This sequence joins TRBV7-9 and TRBJ1-1; unclear D gene. Between the trimmed V and J ends, which lost 4 bases and 6 bases, there was a span of 15 bases. The CDR3 runs to 14 residues. Germline V gene sequence: CDR1 SEHNR, CDR2 FQNEAQ (reference sequence). CDR3 loop: CASSYPMTVPEAFF. The CDR3 DNA reads TGTGCCAGCAGCTACCCGATGACTGTACCTGAAGCTTTCTTT. Together with reference TRBV7-9 and TRBJ1-1, the CDR3 gives the full variable domain: DTGVSQNPRHKITKRGQNVTFRCDPISEHNRLYWYRQTLGQGPEFLTYFQNEAQLEKSRLLSDRFSAERPKGSFSTLEIQRTEQGDSAMYLCASSYPMTVPEAFFGQGTRLTVV.

This clone was seen just once. The J gene is TRBJ2-7, the V gene TRBV5-4, with D tentatively TRBD2 (5 bases). Per germline, CDR1 SGHNT and CDR2 YYREEE (reference sequence). The CDR3 consists of 13 residues. Trimming cost V 4 bases and J 9 bases, with 17 bases left between them. CDR3 coding DNA: TGTGCCAGCAGCCTGGATGTGGGAGTGGCGCAGTACTTC. It yields the protein CASSLDVGVAQYF. The complete variable domain, with remaining parts taken from reference TRBV5-4 and TRBJ2-7, reads ETGVTQSPTHLIKTRGQQVTLRCSSQSGHNTVSWYQQALGQGPQFIFQYYREEENGRGNFPPRFSGLQFPNYSSELNVNALELDDSALYLCASSLDVGVAQYFGPGTRLTVT.